Reported below is one T cell receptor beta chain. The antigen remains unidentified. Assay used: immunoSEQ multiplex PCR; TCRdb lists only in-frame clones, some missing. Of a few million clones listed, approximately 93% are singletons. The data belong to a study of shared clonotypes between healthy human individuals. CDR1 is SGHRS, CDR2 YFSETQ, per germline. Trimming removed 0 bases from V and 0 bases from J, with 7 bases in between. This CDR3 contains 15 residues. Points from the study as a whole: Compared with clonotypes that all four donors shared, non-shared clonotypes had lower generation probabilities.

Sequenced: naive CD4+ T cells from PBMCs. Subset indicated: CD45RA+ positively selected. This clonotype was sampled from a man younger than 35 in good health. Some clones in this sample may be carry-over from other donors' samples. The chain combines TRBV5-1 with TRBJ2-1; D not certain. CDR3 sequence: CASSLAGPSYNEQFF. The CDR3 DNA sequence: TGCGCCAGCAGCTTGGCGGGTCCCTCCTACAATGAGCAGTTCTTC.